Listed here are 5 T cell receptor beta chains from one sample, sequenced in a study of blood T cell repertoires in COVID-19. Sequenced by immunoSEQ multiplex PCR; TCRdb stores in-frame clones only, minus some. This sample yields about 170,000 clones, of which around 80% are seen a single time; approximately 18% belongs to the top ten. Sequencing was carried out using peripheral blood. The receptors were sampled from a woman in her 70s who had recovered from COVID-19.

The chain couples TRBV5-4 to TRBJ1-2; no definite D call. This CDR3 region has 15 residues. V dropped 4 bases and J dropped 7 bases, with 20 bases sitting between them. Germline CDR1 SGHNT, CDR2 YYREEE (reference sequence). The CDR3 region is CASSPTDGSPGGYTF. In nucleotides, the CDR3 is TGTGCCAGCAGCCCCACGGACGGGAGTCCGGGTGGCTACACCTTC.

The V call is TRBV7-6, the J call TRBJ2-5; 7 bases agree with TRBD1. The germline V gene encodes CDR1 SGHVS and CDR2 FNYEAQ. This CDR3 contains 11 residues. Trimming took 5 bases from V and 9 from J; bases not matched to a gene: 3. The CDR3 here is CASSPQGAQYF. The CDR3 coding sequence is TGTGCCAGCAGCCCCCAGGGGGCCCAGTACTTC. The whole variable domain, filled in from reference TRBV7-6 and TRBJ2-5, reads GAGVSQSPRYKVTKRGQDVALRCDPISGHVSLYWYRQALGQGPEFLTYFNYEAQQDKSGLPNDRFSAERPEGSISTLTIQRTEQRDSAMYRCASSPQGAQYFGPGTRLLVL.

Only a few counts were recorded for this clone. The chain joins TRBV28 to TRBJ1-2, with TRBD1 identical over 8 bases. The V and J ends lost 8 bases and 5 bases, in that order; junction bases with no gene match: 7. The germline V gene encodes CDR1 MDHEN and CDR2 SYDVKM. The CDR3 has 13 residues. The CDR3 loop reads CASAGQGAYGYTF. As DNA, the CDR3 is TGTGCCAGCGCCGGACAGGGAGCGTATGGCTACACCTTC.

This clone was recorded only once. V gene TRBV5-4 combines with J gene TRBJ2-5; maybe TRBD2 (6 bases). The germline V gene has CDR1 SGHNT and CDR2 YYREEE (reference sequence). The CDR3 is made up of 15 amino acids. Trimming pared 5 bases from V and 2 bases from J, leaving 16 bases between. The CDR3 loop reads CASRSVLGRQETQYF. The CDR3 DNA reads TGTGCCAGCAGATCCGTCTTGGGGAGGCAAGAGACCCAGTACTTC.

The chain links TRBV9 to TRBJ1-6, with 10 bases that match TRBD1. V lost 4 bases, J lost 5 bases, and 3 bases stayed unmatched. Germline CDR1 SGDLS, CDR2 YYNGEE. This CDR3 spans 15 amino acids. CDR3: CASSIGTGDNSPLHF. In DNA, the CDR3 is TGTGCCAGCAGCATCGGGACAGGGGATAATTCACCCCTCCACTTT. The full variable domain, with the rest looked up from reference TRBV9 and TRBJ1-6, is DSGVTQTPKHLITATGQRVTLRCSPRSGDLSVYWYQQSLDQGLQFLIQYYNGEERAKGNILERFSAQQFPDLHSELNLSSLELGDSALYFCASSIGTGDNSPLHFGNGTRLTVT.